This T cell receptor (beta chain) is drawn from a study of T cell responses to AZD1222 COVID-19 vaccine. The CDR3 has 15 amino acids. CDR1 and CDR2 (germline): SQVTM, ANQGSEA. V was pared by 5 bases and J by 6 bases, with 15 bases of the junction left unmatched. Sequenced by immunoSEQ multiplex PCR; TCRdb stores in-frame clones only, minus some. Found here are 80,000 to 100,000 clones, approximately 83% of them singletons; the top ten hold 9% to 13%. Second-dose intervals of approximately 4 or approximately 12 weeks were pooled. Broader study findings: Among spike-specific TCRs, nearly half reportedly target unmutated variant regions. A rise in Spike-specific TCR breadth and depth followed two AZD1222 doses. Clonal diversity was possibly underestimated, and the donors were mostly white British, with more females.

A word on this clone: Its specificity is not known.

The J gene is TRBJ2-5, the V gene TRBV29-1, with 7 positions matching TRBD2. The source of this sequence is an adult who received the AZD1222 COVID-19 vaccine. Sequencing was performed on peripheral blood, taken 28 days after the second AZD1222 dose. The DNA of the CDR3 is TGCAGCGTTCCTGCTAGCGGTCTTTCCGGACAGACCCAGTACTTC. Protein product: CSVPASGLSGQTQYF.